This T cell receptor (beta chain) was sequenced for a study of blood T cell repertoires in COVID-19. The V gene's germline CDR1 is MNHEY and CDR2 SVGAGI. Germline trimming cut 0 bases from V and 6 bases from J; bases unmatched to any gene: 5. CDR3 size: 14 residues. The repertoire was sequenced with immunoSEQ multiplex PCR; TCRdb's copy has only in-frame clones and lacks some. The table lists 100,000 to 150,000 clones, less than 90% of them singletons, with 9.5% to 15% in the top ten. The receptor was derived from a woman aged 30 to 39 who had recovered from COVID-19. V is TRBV6-5 and J is TRBJ2-7, with 7 bases aligning to TRBD1. Sequencing input: peripheral blood. Written as DNA, the CDR3 is TGTGCCAGCAGTTACTCGACAGGGAAGGCCGAGCAGTACTTC. It codes for CASSYSTGKAEQYF.